These T cell receptor beta chains were read from a single sample in a study of CD8 T cells in Susac syndrome. From the immunoSEQ multiplex PCR reads, TCRdb called clonotypes with MiXCR, one entry per CDR3 protein. The sample lists about 190,000 distinct CDR3 sequences; about 94% were seen once. Source material: CD4+ T cells from PBMCs. The source of these receptors is a human donor with Susac syndrome. CDR3s include the opening cysteine and the closing phenylalanine or tryptophan. Fields, in order: V gene, clone size, D gene, J gene, CDR3 protein, CDR3 DNA. The D gene is left open where the match is weak. Size tells how often a clone was seen (once, few, many) or the class of an expanded clone, and some rows leave it out.

V: TRBV30
size: .
D: TRBD1
J: TRBJ2-5
CDR3: CAWTRDREETQYF
DNA: TGTGCCTGGACCCGGGACAGGGAAGAGACCCAGTACTTC

V: TRBV5-4
size: .
D: .
J: TRBJ2-1
CDR3: CASSRVGGSGGNEQFF
DNA: TGTGCCAGCAGCCGCGTCGGGGGCAGTGGGGGGAATGAGCAGTTCTTC

V: TRBV9
size: .
D: .
J: TRBJ1-1
CDR3: CASSVAEGLNTEAFF
DNA: TGTGCCAGCAGCGTAGCCGAGGGCCTCAACACTGAAGCTTTCTTT

V: TRBV19
size: .
D: TRBD1
J: TRBJ1-1
CDR3: CASRKGQENTEAFF
DNA: TGTGCCAGTAGGAAGGGACAGGAGAACACTGAAGCTTTCTTT

V: TRBV11-2
size: .
D: .
J: TRBJ2-4
CDR3: CASSMGLSSQYF
DNA: TGTGCCAGCAGCATGGGACTTTCCAGTCAGTACTTC

V: TRBV3-1
size: .
D: TRBD1
J: TRBJ2-5
CDR3: CASSQRDRGYQETQYF
DNA: TGTGCCAGCAGCCAAAGGGACAGGGGCTACCAAGAGACCCAGTACTTC

V: TRBV14
size: .
D: .
J: TRBJ1-2
CDR3: CASSQYAGANYGYTF
DNA: TGTGCCAGCAGCCAATACGCAGGAGCTAACTATGGCTACACCTTC

V: TRBV30
size: .
D: .
J: TRBJ2-5
CDR3: CAWRYAGAGETQYF
DNA: TGTGCCTGGAGATACGCGGGGGCAGGGGAGACCCAGTACTTC

V: TRBV5-4
size: .
D: TRBD1
J: TRBJ1-1
CDR3: CASSLAGQGVTEAFF
DNA: TGTGCCAGCAGCTTGGCCGGTCAGGGGGTCACTGAAGCTTTCTTT

V: TRBV5-1
size: .
D: TRBD2
J: TRBJ2-1
CDR3: CASSAPLAGTYNEQFF
DNA: TGCGCCAGCAGCGCCCCCCTAGCGGGAACCTACAATGAGCAGTTCTTC

V: TRBV28
size: .
D: .
J: TRBJ1-1
CDR3: CASTWTDSHTEAFF
DNA: TGTGCCAGCACCTGGACCGATTCTCACACTGAAGCTTTCTTT

V: TRBV7-9
size: .
D: .
J: TRBJ2-3
CDR3: CASSLAVAGATDTQYF
DNA: TGTGCCAGCAGCTTAGCGGTTGCGGGGGCGACAGATACGCAGTATTTT

V: TRBV20-1
size: .
D: .
J: TRBJ1-5
CDR3: CSAQPQHF
DNA: TGCAGTGCTCAGCCCCAGCATTTT

V: TRBV30
size: .
D: .
J: TRBJ1-6
CDR3: CAWSVTSGSNNNSPLHF
DNA: TGTGCCTGGAGTGTAACGAGTGGCAGCAACAATAATTCACCCCTCCACTTT

V: TRBV29-1
size: .
D: .
J: TRBJ1-2
CDR3: CSVEEGGGYTF
DNA: TGCAGCGTTGAAGAGGGTGGTGGCTACACCTTC

V: TRBV20-1
size: .
D: .
J: TRBJ2-3
CDR3: CSPFGDTQYF
DNA: TGCAGCCCGTTTGGCGATACGCAGTATTTT

V: TRBV5-4
size: .
D: TRBD2
J: TRBJ2-7
CDR3: CASSLASSGGIYEQYF
DNA: TGTGCCAGCAGCTTGGCCTCTAGCGGGGGGATCTACGAGCAGTACTTC

V: TRBV11-2
size: .
D: .
J: TRBJ1-3
CDR3: CASSLDFHSGNTIYF
DNA: TGTGCCAGCAGCTTAGATTTTCACTCCGGAAACACCATATATTTT

V: TRBV29-1
size: .
D: TRBD1
J: TRBJ2-7
CDR3: CSVGGTGADEQYF
DNA: TGCAGCGTTGGGGGGACAGGGGCGGACGAGCAGTACTTC

V: TRBV11-2
size: .
D: .
J: TRBJ2-1
CDR3: CASSNRVSKYNEQFF
DNA: TGTGCCAGCAGCAATAGGGTCTCTAAATACAATGAGCAGTTCTTC

V: TRBV15
size: .
D: .
J: TRBJ1-1
CDR3: CATSRAQNEAFF
DNA: TGTGCCACCAGCAGAGCCCAAAATGAAGCTTTCTTT

V: TRBV29-1
size: .
D: .
J: TRBJ2-1
CDR3: CSVEAHASYNEQFF
DNA: TGCAGCGTTGAAGCACATGCCTCCTACAATGAGCAGTTCTTC

V: TRBV7-8
size: .
D: TRBD2
J: TRBJ2-1
CDR3: CASSLVAGASEQFF
DNA: TGTGCCAGCAGCTTAGTAGCGGGGGCTAGTGAGCAGTTCTTC

V: TRBV20-1
size: .
D: .
J: TRBJ1-2
CDR3: CSARDKGLGYTF
DNA: TGCAGTGCTAGAGATAAAGGACTTGGCTACACCTTC

V: TRBV16
size: .
D: TRBD1
J: TRBJ1-5
CDR3: CASSQLDRGGNQPQHF
DNA: TGTGCCAGCAGCCAGCTGGACAGGGGCGGTAATCAGCCCCAGCATTTT

V: TRBV29-1
size: .
D: .
J: TRBJ1-2
CDR3: CSVIRGEDYGYTF
DNA: TGCAGCGTTATTCGCGGGGAAGACTATGGCTACACCTTC

V: TRBV5-1
size: .
D: .
J: TRBJ2-7
CDR3: CASSFGSGEQYF
DNA: TGCGCCAGCAGCTTCGGGTCCGGAGAGCAGTACTTC

V: TRBV18
size: once
D: TRBD1
J: TRBJ1-1
CDR3: CASSPTEQGGSEAFF
DNA: TGTGCCAGCTCCCCCACAGAGCAGGGGGGCTCCGAAGCTTTCTTT

V: TRBV4-2
size: .
D: TRBD2
J: TRBJ2-2
CDR3: CASSRRLAGGYGTGELFF
DNA: TGTGCCAGCAGCCGACGACTAGCGGGGGGGTATGGCACCGGGGAGCTGTTTTTT

V: TRBV29-1
size: once
D: TRBD1
J: TRBJ2-5
CDR3: CSGTGQGYEETQYF
DNA: TGCAGCGGAACGGGACAGGGGTACGAAGAGACCCAGTACTTC

V: TRBV7-9
size: few
D: .
J: TRBJ2-7
CDR3: CASSQGSGEQYF
DNA: TGTGCCAGCAGCCAGGGGTCTGGTGAGCAGTACTTC

V: TRBV3-1
size: .
D: TRBD2
J: TRBJ2-5
CDR3: CASSSQLAGQETQYF
DNA: TGTGCCAGCAGCTCCCAACTAGCGGGGCAAGAGACCCAGTACTTC

V: TRBV5-1
size: .
D: TRBD1
J: TRBJ1-1
CDR3: CASSLAEPGQRTLF
DNA: TGCGCCAGCAGCTTGGCCGAACCGGGACAGCGCACTCTCTTT

V: TRBV6-2/TRBV6-3
size: .
D: .
J: TRBJ1-6
CDR3: CASTLSLNSPLHF
DNA: TGTGCCAGCACCTTGAGCCTTAATTCACCCCTCCACTTT

V: TRBV2
size: .
D: .
J: TRBJ1-4
CDR3: CASKKGNEKLFF
DNA: TGTGCCAGCAAAAAGGGTAATGAAAAACTGTTTTTT

V: TRBV25-1
size: .
D: .
J: TRBJ1-1
CDR3: CASDVGTPDTEAFF
DNA: TGTGCCAGCGACGTCGGGACCCCAGACACTGAAGCTTTCTTT

V: TRBV24-1
size: .
D: .
J: TRBJ1-5
CDR3: CATCGGQGQPQHF
DNA: TGTGCCACATGCGGGGGGCAGGGGCAGCCCCAGCATTTT

V: TRBV19
size: .
D: .
J: TRBJ1-1
CDR3: CASSTGPTNTEAFF
DNA: TGTGCCAGTAGTACGGGACCAACTAACACTGAAGCTTTCTTT

V: TRBV9
size: .
D: .
J: TRBJ2-7
CDR3: CASKGQYF
DNA: TGTGCCAGCAAGGGGCAGTACTTC

V: TRBV20-1
size: .
D: TRBD1
J: TRBJ2-1
CDR3: CSARPGTGINEQFF
DNA: TGCAGTGCTAGACCCGGGACAGGGATTAATGAGCAGTTCTTC

V: TRBV4-1
size: .
D: TRBD1
J: TRBJ2-6
CDR3: CASSAPGQVNSGANVLTF
DNA: TGCGCCAGCAGCGCACCGGGACAGGTGAACTCTGGGGCCAACGTCCTGACTTTC

V: TRBV12-3/TRBV12-4
size: once
D: .
J: TRBJ1-6
CDR3: CASRTRIAGNSPLHF
DNA: TGTGCCAGCAGGACCAGGATTGCTGGGAATTCACCCCTCCACTTT

V: TRBV9
size: .
D: TRBD1
J: TRBJ1-1
CDR3: CASSVQGANTEAFF
DNA: TGTGCCAGCAGTGTACAGGGGGCTAACACTGAAGCTTTCTTT

V: TRBV15
size: .
D: .
J: TRBJ2-1
CDR3: CATSSRRSTGKFF
DNA: TGTGCCACCAGCAGCAGGAGATCTACTGGAAAGTTCTTC

V: TRBV4-1
size: .
D: TRBD2
J: TRBJ2-1
CDR3: CASSQPVGLAKFF
DNA: TGCGCCAGCAGCCAACCGGTGGGACTAGCGAAGTTCTTC

V: TRBV2
size: .
D: .
J: TRBJ1-5
CDR3: CASSIFWGRRQPQHF
DNA: TGTGCCAGCAGTATTTTCTGGGGCCGGCGTCAGCCCCAGCATTTT

V: TRBV6-6
size: .
D: TRBD1
J: TRBJ1-2
CDR3: CASSSPGQGIHGYTF
DNA: TGTGCCAGCAGTTCTCCGGGACAGGGGATCCATGGCTACACCTTC

V: TRBV30
size: .
D: .
J: TRBJ2-4
CDR3: CAWRSDANIQYF
DNA: TGTGCCTGGAGGTCGGACGCAAACATTCAGTACTTC

V: TRBV9
size: few
D: .
J: TRBJ2-7
CDR3: CASSVMWDGEQYF
DNA: TGTGCCAGCAGCGTAATGTGGGACGGCGAGCAGTACTTC

V: TRBV7-9
size: .
D: TRBD2
J: TRBJ2-3
CDR3: CASTASGNTDTQYF
DNA: TGTGCCAGCACCGCTAGCGGCAACACAGATACGCAGTATTTT

V: TRBV6-4
size: .
D: .
J: TRBJ1-2
CDR3: CASSATAARDYGYTF
DNA: TGTGCCAGCAGTGCCACGGCGGCACGGGACTATGGCTACACCTTC

V: TRBV5-1
size: .
D: TRBD1
J: TRBJ1-5
CDR3: CASSWGDRYNQPQHF
DNA: TGCGCCAGCAGCTGGGGGGACAGATACAATCAGCCCCAGCATTTT

V: TRBV25-1
size: .
D: .
J: TRBJ1-6
CDR3: CASRGPGSSPPLHF
DNA: TGTGCCAGCAGAGGGCCAGGGTCGAGTCCACCCCTCCACTTT

V: TRBV3-1
size: once
D: .
J: TRBJ2-1
CDR3: CASSGFRSYNEQFF
DNA: TGTGCCAGCAGCGGCTTCAGGTCCTACAATGAGCAGTTCTTC

V: TRBV5-4
size: few
D: .
J: TRBJ2-1
CDR3: CASSLGLSYNEQFF
DNA: TGTGCCAGCAGCTTGGGATTGTCCTACAATGAGCAGTTCTTC

V: TRBV12-3/TRBV12-4
size: .
D: TRBD1
J: TRBJ1-5
CDR3: CASRRTGLQPQHF
DNA: TGTGCCAGCAGGCGGACAGGGTTGCAGCCCCAGCATTTT

V: TRBV7-2
size: .
D: .
J: TRBJ2-5
CDR3: CASSLGKMGGETQYF
DNA: TGTGCCAGCAGCCTGGGCAAAATGGGTGGAGAGACCCAGTACTTC